A selection of T cell receptor beta chains follows, all from one sample in a study of cytomegalovirus exposure and HLA in healthy donors. Clones were read by immunoSEQ multiplex PCR, and TCRdb kept only the in-frame ones, dropping some. Its table records more than 65,000 clones. Sequencing was carried out using PBMCs. All receptors come from a middle-aged man in good health and CMV-seronegative. The CDR3 runs from the conserved cysteine through the conserved F or W. D genes are given only for firm matches.

.	TRBV6-5	TRBJ2-7	CASSYSEGVDEQYF	TGTGCCAGCAGTTACTCGGAAGGGGTGGACGAGCAGTACTTC
.	TRBV2	TRBJ1-5	CASSEFTERQPQHF	TGTGCCAGCAGTGAATTCACAGAACGCCAGCCCCAGCATTTT
TRBD1	TRBV5-8	TRBJ2-1	CATEEDRGIPNEQFF	TGTGCCACCGAGGAGGACAGGGGCATCCCCAATGAGCAGTTCTTC
.	TRBV4-1	TRBJ1-1	CASSLGANTEAFF	TGCGCCAGCAGCCTGGGAGCAAACACTGAAGCTTTCTTT
TRBD2	TRBV4-1	TRBJ2-3	CASSLSGGASTDTQYF	TGCGCCAGCAGCCTTAGCGGGGGGGCGAGCACAGATACGCAGTATTTT
TRBD1	TRBV27	TRBJ1-5	CASSLGQGGNQPQHF	TGTGCCAGCAGCCTCGGACAGGGTGGCAATCAGCCCCAGCATTTT
TRBD1	TRBV29-1	TRBJ1-1	CSAERQGTGTEAFF	TGCAGCGCTGAGAGACAGGGCACGGGGACTGAAGCTTTCTTT
TRBD1	TRBV6-1	TRBJ2-2	CASSEGQPTGELFF	TGTGCCAGCAGTGAGGGACAGCCCACCGGGGAGCTGTTTTTT
.	TRBV10-3	TRBJ2-7	CATLGTTYEQYF	TGTGCCACCCTTGGCACCACCTACGAGCAGTACTTC
.	TRBV6-5	TRBJ1-2	CASSSHREYDVDYTF	TGTGCCAGCAGTTCCCACCGGGAGTACGATGTCGACTACACCTTC